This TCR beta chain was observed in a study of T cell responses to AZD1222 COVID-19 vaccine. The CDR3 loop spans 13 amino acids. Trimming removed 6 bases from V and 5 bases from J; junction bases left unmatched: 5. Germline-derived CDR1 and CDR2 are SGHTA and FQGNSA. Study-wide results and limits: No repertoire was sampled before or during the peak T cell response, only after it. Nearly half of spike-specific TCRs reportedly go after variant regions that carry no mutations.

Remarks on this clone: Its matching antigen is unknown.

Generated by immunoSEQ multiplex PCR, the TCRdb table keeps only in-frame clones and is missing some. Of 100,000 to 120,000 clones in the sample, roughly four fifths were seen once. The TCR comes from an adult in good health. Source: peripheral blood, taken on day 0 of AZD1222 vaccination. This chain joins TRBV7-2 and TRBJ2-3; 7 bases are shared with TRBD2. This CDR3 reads CASRWGGEDTQYF. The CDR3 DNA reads TGTGCCAGCAGGTGGGGGGGGGAAGATACGCAGTATTTT.